The 7 T cell receptor beta chains below all came from one sample that was sequenced in a study of T-cell reconstitution after alpha-beta-depleted transplantation in children. Construction of the TCRbeta library involved unique molecular identifiers. TCRdb re-called the PCR reads through MiXCR, storing one row per CDR3 protein. The sample yields over 45,000 distinct CDR3 sequences, about 40% seen once. Source: PBMCs, mostly from graft donor cells, taken 360 days after TCRalphabeta/CD19-depleted stem cell transplant. Receptors originate from a male patient between 10 and 17 years old who had a stem cell transplant for acute lymphoblastic leukemia, so the T cells may come from the graft donor.

This rearrangement joins TRBV4-1 to TRBJ1-5; TRBD1 might be the D (5 bases). This CDR3 has 15 residues. Trimming shortened V by 4 bases and J by 7 bases, and 17 bases separated the two germline ends. In germline, CDR1 is MGHRA, CDR2 YSYEKL. In DNA form, the CDR3 reads TGCGCCAGCAGCCCCCACCCGGGGGAAGACCAGCCCCAGCATTTT. Translation gives CASSPHPGEDQPQHF.

The rearrangement joins TRBV12-3 or TRBV12-4 to TRBJ2-1; perhaps TRBD2 as D (5 bases). This CDR3 has 13 amino acids. Trimming cost V 6 bases and J 7 bases, with 13 bases left between them. The CDR3 sequence is CASSLGPGNEQFF. CDR3 sequence (DNA): TGTGCCAGCAGCCTAGGCCCGGGGAATGAGCAGTTCTTC.

The chain has TRBV27 and TRBJ1-3; D is unclear. Germline loops: CDR1 MNHEY, CDR2 SMNVEV (reference sequence). The CDR3 runs to 11 residues. V dropped 5 bases and J dropped 4 bases, with 3 bases sitting between them. The CDR3 protein is CASSRGNTIYF. The CDR3 nucleotides read TGTGCCAGCAGTAGAGGAAACACCATATATTTT.

Notes on this clonotype: A junction end diverges from the germline sequence, so it may reflect a read error. V is TRBV7-7 and J is TRBJ2-3; possible D gene TRBD1, 5 bases. The CDR3 is 13 amino acids. Germline lookup yields CDR1 SSHAT and CDR2 FNYEAQ (reference sequence). Here the CDR3 reads CASSPQGIDTQYF. CDR3 in DNA: TGTGCTAGCAGCCCGCAGGGAATAGATACGCAGTATTTT.

This clonotype has only a few counts. The chain uses TRBV20-1 and TRBJ2-7, with D perhaps matching TRBD2 (7 bases). This CDR3 contains 12 residues. The ends were cut back, 6 bases at V and 6 bases at J, with 15 bases in the middle. Per the germline V gene, CDR1 is DFQATT and CDR2 is SNEGSKA (reference sequence). The CDR3 is CSAPGGGLEQYF. CDR3 DNA sequence: TGCAGTGCCCCTGGGGGGGGCCTCGAGCAGTACTTC.

The gene calls are TRBV7-2 and TRBJ1-1; D is unresolved. This CDR3 is 13 amino acids long. Germline V gives CDR1 SGHTA, CDR2 FQGNSA. Trimming shortened V by 4 bases and J by 0 bases, and 6 bases separated the two germline ends. CDR3 DNA: TGTGCCAGCAGCTATCCGCTGAACACTGAAGCTTTCTTT. Translation: CASSYPLNTEAFF.

The chain couples TRBV20-1 to TRBJ1-1; the D gene is possibly TRBD1 (5 bases). From germline, CDR1 is DFQATT and CDR2 SNEGSKA (reference sequence). Trimming pared 6 bases from V and 8 bases from J, leaving 22 bases between. The CDR3 length is 14 residues. In DNA, the CDR3 is TGCAGTGCAGCTCTAGTGACAGAGGCGGTGGAAGCTTTCTTT. Amino acid sequence: CSAALVTEAVEAFF.